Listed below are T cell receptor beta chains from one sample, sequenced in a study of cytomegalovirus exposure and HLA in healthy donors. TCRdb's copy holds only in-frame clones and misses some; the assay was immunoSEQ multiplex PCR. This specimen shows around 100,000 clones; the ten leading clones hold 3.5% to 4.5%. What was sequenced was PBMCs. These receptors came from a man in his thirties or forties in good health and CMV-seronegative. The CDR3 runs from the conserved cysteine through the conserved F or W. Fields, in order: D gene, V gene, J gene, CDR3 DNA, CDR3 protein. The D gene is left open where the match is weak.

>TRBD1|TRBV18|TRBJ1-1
TGTGCCAGCTCACCGGTCCCGGGACAGGGCACTGAAGCTTTCTTT
CASSPVPGQGTEAFF
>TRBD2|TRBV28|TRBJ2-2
TGTGCCAGCCGGGAGGGGGGGAACACCGGGGAGCTGTTTTTT
CASREGGNTGELFF
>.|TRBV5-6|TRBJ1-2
TGTGCCAGCAGCCGCCCGGGTAACTATGGCTACACCTTC
CASSRPGNYGYTF
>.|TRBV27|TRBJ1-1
TGTGCCAGCAGTATAGGGACACTGAACACTGAAGCTTTCTTT
CASSIGTLNTEAFF
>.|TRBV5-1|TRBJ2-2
TGCGCCAGCAGCTCCGAGGCGGTCGGCACCGGGGAGCTGTTTTTT
CASSSEAVGTGELFF
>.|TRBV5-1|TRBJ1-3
TGCGCCAGCAGCTTGCAGGGGCGCACTCTGGGAAACACCATATATTTT
CASSLQGRTLGNTIYF
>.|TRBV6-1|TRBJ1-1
TGTGCCAGCAGTGAGGGGGGGGGCTGGGACACTGAAGCTTTCTTT
CASSEGGGWDTEAFF
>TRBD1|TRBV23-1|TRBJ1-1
TGCGCCAGCAGTCAATTCGGGCCGGGGACAGGGAGGTTGAACACTGAAGCTTTCTTT
CASSQFGPGTGRLNTEAFF
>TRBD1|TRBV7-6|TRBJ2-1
TGTGCCAGCAGCTTAGCGCTTAGGGGGCTAAGCGATGAGCAGTTCTTC
CASSLALRGLSDEQFF
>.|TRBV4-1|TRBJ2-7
TGCGCCAGCAGCCAAGACCGCCCGATAGTACCCTACGAGCAGTACTTC
CASSQDRPIVPYEQYF
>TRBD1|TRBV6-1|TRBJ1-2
TGTGCCAGCAGTCAAGACAGGGGCGATGGCTACACCTTC
CASSQDRGDGYTF
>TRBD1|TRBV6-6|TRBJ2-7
TGTGCCAGTAGGGACAGGGGCTACGAGCAGTACTTC
CASRDRGYEQYF
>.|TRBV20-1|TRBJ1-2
TGCAGTGCTAGGGAGGGCTACACCTTC
CSAREGYTF
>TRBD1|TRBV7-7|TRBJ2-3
TGTGCCAGCAGCTTCGGGACAGGGACTTCAGATACGCAGTATTTT
CASSFGTGTSDTQYF
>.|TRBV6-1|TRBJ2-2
TGTGCCAGCAGTGTGCGGGATTATGGGGACGGGGAGCTGTTTTTT
CASSVRDYGDGELFF
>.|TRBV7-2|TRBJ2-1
TGTGCCAGCAGCTTATCCGCGGCCTCCTACAATGAGCAGTTCTTC
CASSLSAASYNEQFF
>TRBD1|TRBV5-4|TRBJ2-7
TGTGCCAGCAGCTTGGCCCCGGGACAGGGGTTCCACGAGCAGTACTTC
CASSLAPGQGFHEQYF
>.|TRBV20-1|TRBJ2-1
TGCAGTGCTAGGAGAGGGGGACGGGATTTCTTC
CSARRGGRDFF
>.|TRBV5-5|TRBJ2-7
TGTGCCAGCAGCTTCGTACGGGGGGCATACGAGCAGTACTTC
CASSFVRGAYEQYF
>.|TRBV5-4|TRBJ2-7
TGTGCCAGCAGCAAGACAGGAAGAGGCTCCTACGAGCAGTACTTC
CASSKTGRGSYEQYF
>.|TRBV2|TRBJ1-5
TGTGCCAGCAGTGAACAATTTAGCAATCAGCCCCAGCATTTT
CASSEQFSNQPQHF
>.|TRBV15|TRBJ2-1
TGTGCCACCAGCAGAGGGGCAGACAATGAGCAGTTCTTC
CATSRGADNEQFF
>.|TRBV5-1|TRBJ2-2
TGCGCCAGCAGCTTGGAATCCACGGGCACCGGGGAGCTGTTTTTT
CASSLESTGTGELFF
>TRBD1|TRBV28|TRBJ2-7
TGTGCCAGCAGCGGGGACAGGGGGACCTACGAGCAGTACTTC
CASSGDRGTYEQYF
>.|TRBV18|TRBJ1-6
TGTGCCAGCTCACTACGGGCCCCGGGACTCGATTCACCCCTCCACTTT
CASSLRAPGLDSPLHF
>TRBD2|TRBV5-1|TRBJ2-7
TGCGCCAGCAGCTTGGCCGGGGGGACCTACGAGCAGTACTTC
CASSLAGGTYEQYF
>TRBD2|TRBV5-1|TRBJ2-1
TGCGCCAGCAGCTTGGGAGAGCGGGGGGGCTTTAATGAGCAGTTCTTC
CASSLGERGGFNEQFF
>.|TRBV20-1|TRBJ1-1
TGCAGTGCCGCCACCCACGCGGAAGCTTTCTTT
CSAATHAEAFF
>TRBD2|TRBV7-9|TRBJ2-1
TGTGCCAGCAGCTTAGCAGGGGACCTTAGCGGGGGGGCCCTCGCTGAGCAGTTCTTC
CASSLAGDLSGGALAEQFF
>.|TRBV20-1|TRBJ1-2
TGCAGTGCTTCAGGGGCCGGCTACACCTTC
CSASGAGYTF
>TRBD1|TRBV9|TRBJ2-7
TGTGCCAGCAGCGTTATAGGGGGCGGCGACGAGCAGTACTTC
CASSVIGGGDEQYF
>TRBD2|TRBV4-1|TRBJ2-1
TGCGCCAGCAGCCCCCTAGGCGGGGGGGTTCCTGAGCAGTTCTTC
CASSPLGGGVPEQFF
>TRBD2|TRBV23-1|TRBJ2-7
TGCGCCAGCAGTCAATCGCGATATTTTCTAGCGGGGGCCGAGCAGTACTTC
CASSQSRYFLAGAEQYF
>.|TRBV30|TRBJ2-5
TGTGCCTGGAGTTCTCGGGAGACCCAGTACTTC
CAWSSRETQYF
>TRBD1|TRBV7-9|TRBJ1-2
TGTGCCAGCAGCTTAGGACAGGGCGTTTATGGCTACACCTTC
CASSLGQGVYGYTF
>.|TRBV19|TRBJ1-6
TGTGCCAGTAGTATGTCCCAGGGGCATTCACCCCTCCACTTT
CASSMSQGHSPLHF
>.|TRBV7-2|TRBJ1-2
TGTGCCAGCAGCTACGTGGGCGCCTACACCTTC
CASSYVGAYTF
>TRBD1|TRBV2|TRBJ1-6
TGTGCCAGCAGTGCGCCGGGACAGGGGAATTCACCCCTCCACTTT
CASSAPGQGNSPLHF
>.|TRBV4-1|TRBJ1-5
TGCGCCAGCAGCCAAGATCACGGGGGCAATCAGCCCCAGCATTTT
CASSQDHGGNQPQHF
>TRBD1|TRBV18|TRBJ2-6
TGTGCCAGCTCACTGGGGACAGGGAGTACTGGGGCCAACGTCCTGACTTTC
CASSLGTGSTGANVLTF
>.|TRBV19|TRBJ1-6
TGTGCCAGTAGTATTTATCAGGGTTTGGATTCACCCCTCCACTTT
CASSIYQGLDSPLHF
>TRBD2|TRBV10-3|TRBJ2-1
TGTGCCATCAGGAGCCGACTAGCGGGGGAAGGATACAATGAGCAGTTCTTC
CAIRSRLAGEGYNEQFF
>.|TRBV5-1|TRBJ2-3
TGCGCCAGCAGCTTGGCCTGGCAATTCACAGATACGCAGTATTTT
CASSLAWQFTDTQYF
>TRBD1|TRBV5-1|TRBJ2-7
TGCGCCAGCAGCTTACAGGGGGAGGCTTACGAGCAGTACTTC
CASSLQGEAYEQYF
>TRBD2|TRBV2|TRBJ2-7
TGTGCCAGCAGCTCCCAATGGGGGGGGAGCTACGAGCAGTACTTC
CASSSQWGGSYEQYF
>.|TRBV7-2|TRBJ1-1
TGTGCCAGCAGCTTAGTCGGAGAATTCATGAACACTGAAGCTTTCTTT
CASSLVGEFMNTEAFF
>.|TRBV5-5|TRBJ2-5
TGTGCCAGCAGCTTGATTCTGGAGACCCAGTACTTC
CASSLILETQYF
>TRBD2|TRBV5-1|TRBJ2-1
TGCGCCAGCAGCCGGTCGCCGGGACTAGCGGAAAATGAGCAGTTCTTC
CASSRSPGLAENEQFF
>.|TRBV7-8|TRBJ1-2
TGTGCCAGCAGCTTTCTCGGGACTGGCTATGGCTACACCTTC
CASSFLGTGYGYTF